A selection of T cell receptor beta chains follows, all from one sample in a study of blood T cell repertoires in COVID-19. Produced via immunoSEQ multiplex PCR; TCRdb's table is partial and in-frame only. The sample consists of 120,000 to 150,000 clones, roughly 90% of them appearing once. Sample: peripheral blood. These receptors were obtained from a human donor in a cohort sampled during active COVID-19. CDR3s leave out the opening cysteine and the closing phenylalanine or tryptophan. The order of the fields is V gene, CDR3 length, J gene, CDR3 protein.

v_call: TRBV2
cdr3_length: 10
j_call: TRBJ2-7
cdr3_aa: ASRGDRAEQY

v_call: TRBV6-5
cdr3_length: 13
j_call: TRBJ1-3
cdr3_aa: ASRLNGGAGNTIY

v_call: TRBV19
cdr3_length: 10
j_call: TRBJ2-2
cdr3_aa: ASIRNTGELF

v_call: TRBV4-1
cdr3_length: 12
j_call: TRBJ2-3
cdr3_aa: ASSQVGGTDTQY

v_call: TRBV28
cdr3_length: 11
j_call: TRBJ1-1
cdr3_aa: ATRPGWNTEAF

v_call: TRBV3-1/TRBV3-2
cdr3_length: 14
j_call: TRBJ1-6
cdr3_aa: ASSQVSGGGNSPLH

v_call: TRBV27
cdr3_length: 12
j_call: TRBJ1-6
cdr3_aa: ASSPHRDNSPLH

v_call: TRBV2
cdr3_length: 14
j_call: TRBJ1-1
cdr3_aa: ASRSTGGTVFLEAF

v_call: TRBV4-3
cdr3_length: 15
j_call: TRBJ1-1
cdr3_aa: ASSQDLQARLNTEAF

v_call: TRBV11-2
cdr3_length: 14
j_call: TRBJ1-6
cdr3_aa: ASSLAQGAIGTALH

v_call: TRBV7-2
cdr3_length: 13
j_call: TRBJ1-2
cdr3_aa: ASSPGGRANYGYT

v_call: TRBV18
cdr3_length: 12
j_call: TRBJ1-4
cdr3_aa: ASSSQETNEKLF

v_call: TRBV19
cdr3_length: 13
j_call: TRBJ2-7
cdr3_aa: ASSIRGGQAYEQY

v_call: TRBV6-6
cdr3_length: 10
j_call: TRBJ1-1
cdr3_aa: ASSRTEGEAF

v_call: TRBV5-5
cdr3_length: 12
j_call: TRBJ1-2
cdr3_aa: ASSLETGVYGYT

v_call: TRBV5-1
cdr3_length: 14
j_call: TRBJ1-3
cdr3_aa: ASSLIGGLSGNTIY

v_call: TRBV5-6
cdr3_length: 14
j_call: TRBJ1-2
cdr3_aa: ASSGHPAGTNYGYT

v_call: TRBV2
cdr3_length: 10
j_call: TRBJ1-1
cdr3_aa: ASRDGWTEAF

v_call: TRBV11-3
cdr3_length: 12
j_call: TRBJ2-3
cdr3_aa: ATGTGASTDTQY

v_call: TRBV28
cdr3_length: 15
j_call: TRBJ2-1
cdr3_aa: ASSTTSRGRPTNEQF

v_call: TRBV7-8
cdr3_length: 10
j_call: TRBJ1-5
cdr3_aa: ASSPNGQPQH

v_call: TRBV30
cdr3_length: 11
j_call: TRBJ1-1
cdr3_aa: ACRQGVVTEAF

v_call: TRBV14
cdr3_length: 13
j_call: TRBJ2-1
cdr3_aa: ASSQVYRGNNEQF

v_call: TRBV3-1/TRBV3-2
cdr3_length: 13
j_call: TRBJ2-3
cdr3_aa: ASSKLAGVANTQY

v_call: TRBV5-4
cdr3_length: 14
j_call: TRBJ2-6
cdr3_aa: ASSWSAGGGANVLT

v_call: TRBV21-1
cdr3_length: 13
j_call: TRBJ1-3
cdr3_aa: ASSSEQGYGNTIY

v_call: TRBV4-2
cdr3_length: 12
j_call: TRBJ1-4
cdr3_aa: ASSLSAGREKLF

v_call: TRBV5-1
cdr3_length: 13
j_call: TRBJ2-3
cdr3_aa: ASSLGLAGPDTQY

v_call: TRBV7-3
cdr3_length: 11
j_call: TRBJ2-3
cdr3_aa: ASSSPPTDTQY

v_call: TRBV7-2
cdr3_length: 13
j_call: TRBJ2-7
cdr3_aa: ASSPNGGPTYEQY

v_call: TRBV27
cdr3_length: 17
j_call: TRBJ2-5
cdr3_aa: ASRPEGGRAGGGRQTQY

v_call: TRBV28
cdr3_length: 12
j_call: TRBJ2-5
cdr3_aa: ASSFRSAVWTQY